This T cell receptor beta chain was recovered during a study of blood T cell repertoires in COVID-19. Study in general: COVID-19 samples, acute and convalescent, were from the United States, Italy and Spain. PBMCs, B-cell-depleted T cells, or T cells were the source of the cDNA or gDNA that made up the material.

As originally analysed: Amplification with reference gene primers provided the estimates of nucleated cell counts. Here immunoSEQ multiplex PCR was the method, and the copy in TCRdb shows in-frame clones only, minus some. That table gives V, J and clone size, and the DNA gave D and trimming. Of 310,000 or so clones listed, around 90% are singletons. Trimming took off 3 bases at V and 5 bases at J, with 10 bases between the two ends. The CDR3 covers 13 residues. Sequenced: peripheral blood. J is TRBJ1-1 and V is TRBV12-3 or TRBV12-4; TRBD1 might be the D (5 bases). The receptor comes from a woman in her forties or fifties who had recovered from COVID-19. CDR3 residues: CASSLNRGTEAFF. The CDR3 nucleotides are TGTGCCAGCAGTTTGAACCGGGGGACTGAAGCTTTCTTT.